This TCR beta chain was recovered during a study of cytomegalovirus exposure and HLA in healthy donors (dated by TCRdb to 2015 to 2018). For context, the study as a whole: According to an earlier analysis of 587 of the donors, 150 million to 200 million T cells yielded roughly 110 million unique TCR beta sequences and more than 250 Gb of sequence data. An earlier analysis of around 540 of the donors applied high-throughput TCR beta sequencing to assess whether each TCR beta V gene segment acted as functional or pseudogenic. The genetic ancestry cluster associated with self-reported Caucasian donors included roughly 84% of the roughly 400 genotyped donors. The study combined high-throughput TCR immunosequencing, statistical association of individual TCRs with disease status, and machine learning to predict cytomegalovirus infection status. Donor age, sex, ethnicity and CMV serostatus were collected together with the repertoire data. Along with the roughly 710-subject first cohort, a separate validation cohort of around 120 different subjects was used. Rather than drawing on any new phenotypic data, the later analysis identified candidate immune exposures from TCR beta sequences and the way those sequences occurred across donors. Roughly 5 DR-DQ haplotypes were treated as single units for association and clustering because of strong linkage in the cohort. In a later genetic analysis, genome-wide SNP genotypes for about three fifths of the roughly 670 donors were used, and that subset was treated as a discovery cohort. The study aimed to test whether cataloging public T cell receptors could reveal signatures of past pathogen exposure. In a later analysis, previously published TCR beta repertoires from about 640 donors were re-analyzed and high-resolution HLA genotyping was added so that TCR occurrence patterns could be studied. Typing coverage differed by locus: A, B, C, DRB1 and DQB1 were typed in roughly 620-630 donors, DQA1 in 522, DPA1 in 600 to 610, and DPB1 in approximately 450. Class I and class II HLA loci were covered by the typing at four-digit resolution. An early release that covered about 640 HLA-typed donors contained approximately 300 gigabases of sequencing data and tens of millions of unique TCR sequences. The study profiled the T cell repertoires of hundreds of subjects by immunosequencing and related them to cytomegalovirus serostatus. Every discovery cohort repertoire had been produced on one sequencing platform. Among around 400 genotyped donors of the cohort, an average of 235,054 unique TCR beta nucleotide sequences were sequenced per donor, around 20% of them non-productive. General conclusions and limits of the study: A total of roughly 160 TCR beta chains were listed by the study as associated with cytomegalovirus. This cohort had only TCR beta chains sequenced, and the lack of alpha or paired-chain data limited which features could be detected. Some IMGT-functional V segments, including TRBV6-2 and TRBV6-3, could not be distinguished by the 87-base-pair reads and were therefore excluded. Strong co-occurrence of HLA alleles, especially DR and DQ, made assigning TCR associations to individual alleles difficult. In an earlier analysis of around 600 of the donors, most TCR beta V segments were observed in productive rearrangements about 87% or about 30% of the time, broadly matching IMGT annotations. In a later analysis, HLA-associated TCR beta chains were found to be more clonally expanded and to have lower generation probabilities than equally common non-associated chains. Most CMV-associated TCR beta chains appeared to be HLA-restricted in a later analysis, and the HLA associations seemed to be driven largely by CMV exposure. A group of highly shared sequence variants was considered likely to be a technical artifact of the sequencing pipeline. HLA typing was unavailable for some donors at each locus, so association tests used only the typed subset. In a later genetic analysis, fewer N-insertions in productive TCRs were reported among donors in an Asian-associated ancestry cluster than the roughly 670-donor mean. The authors suggested that the approach could potentially be generalized to other disease states and immunological phenotypes. The only immune exposure information available for the cohort was CMV serostatus. A further reported finding was that TCR beta sequences accurately predicted the HLA-A and HLA-B alleles for most subjects in the first cohort. While some public TCRs were present in many individuals, most TCR sequences turned up only very rarely across donors. Presence/absence analyses assumed roughly uniform sequencing depth across donors, an assumption that may not hold. The classifier was reported to diagnose cytomegalovirus status with high specificity and sensitivity in both the original and validation cohorts. In a later analysis, several top co-occurrence clusters were reported to appear linked to parvovirus B19, influenza, CMV and Epstein-Barr virus. In a later genetic analysis, a missense DCLRE1C variant was associated with V-gene and J-gene trimming of TCR beta chains, and the association was replicated in an independent cohort. At a false discovery rate of 0.05, a later analysis linked roughly 17,000 TCR beta sequences to specific HLA alleles. Correlated functional status among segregating V segments might reflect linkage disequilibrium, but an unknown experimental factor could not be ruled out. Roughly 15 rarely observed V segments, including chromosome 9 orphons, were excluded from the earlier analysis of just under 600 of the donors because counts were too low. In vitro tests confirmed that a few of the cytomegalovirus-associated TCR beta chains recognize cytomegalovirus antigens. According to a later analysis, TCR association rates differed among HLA loci, with DRB1 alleles showing the most associated TCRs and HLA-C alleles showing the fewest.

As concerns this clone: It lacks a known antigen. No base-level quality is on record; no much larger clone is a single base apart.

Its CDR3 holds 14 amino acids, cysteine through phenylalanine. Of all the DNA, just the CDR3 is kept, 42 bases in frame from base 1. From V the trimming removes 3 bases and from J it removes 5 bases, while the gene matches leave 6 bases of the junction unaccounted for. CDR1 and CDR2 are read off the germline V gene (reference sequence) as GTSNPN and SVGIG. The cohort was made up of under 800 healthy bone marrow donors. All cohort members were sampled while nominally healthy, although unrecorded immune exposures were likely present. The donor tested CMV seronegative and was one of the 352 seronegative cohort members. A peripheral blood sample was collected from each donor, and TCR beta sequencing was performed on peripheral blood mononuclear cells. The Qiagen DNeasy Blood Extraction Kit was used to extract genomic DNA from the blood cell samples. Library preparation used the immunoSEQ multiplex PCR assay. A mixture of 60 forward primers for TCR Vbeta segments and 13 reverse primers for TCR Jbeta segments was used in the multiplex PCR. Amplification of the CDR3 region of rearranged TCR beta genes was performed with a multiplex PCR assay on genomic DNA. The Illumina HiSeq System was used to sequence the amplified TCR beta libraries as 87-base-pair reads. The paper's processing steps were these. In a later analysis, 70 million to 95 million unique TCR beta chains were counted across the 666 repertoires, and roughly 10 million of these chains were shared by at least two donors. To remove PCR and sequencing errors, raw reads were error-corrected and collapsed into unique sequences using a nearest-neighbor algorithm that merged closely related sequences. V, D and J gene segments were assigned by aligning CDR3 sequences to IMGT reference sequences. Each retained sequence needed at least a six-nucleotide match to both a V gene segment and a J gene segment. A rearrangement counted as productive if the CDR3 had no stop codons and remained in frame with V and J, and every other rearrangement counted as non-productive. CDR3 was defined according to IMGT convention as the region running from the second conserved V-encoded cysteine to the conserved J-encoded phenylalanine. In an earlier analysis of approximately 500 of the donors, sequences lacking an unambiguous match to a single V gene segment were excluded. An earlier analysis of around 600 of the donors classified V segments as functional when productive rearrangements were above 56.7% and as segregating when the standard deviation between donors was above 5%. A statistical classification framework was built to diagnose cytomegalovirus status from the catalog of TCR beta chain sequences. In a later analysis, TCR nucleotide sequences were compared against IMGT/GENE-DB human TR gene sequences so that V and J genes could be assigned. A later analysis assigned CDR3 sequences and most-parsimonious VDJ recombination scenarios with the TCRdist pipeline. In a later analysis, every TCR beta chain was defined by the combination of its CDR3 amino acid sequence and its V-gene family, and reads without a unique V-gene family were dropped. In a later analysis, 500 to 700 highly shared, low-generation-probability nucleotide sequences were removed to address suspected cross-contamination and a sequencing artifact. A later analysis calculated a clonal expansion index for each public chain from normalized within-repertoire ranks of inferred template counts. A later analysis computed generation probabilities with a VDJ recombination model fitted to out-of-frame rearrangements, and checked the results against IGoR. In a later analysis, hypergeometric tests were used to score TCR-TCR, TCR-HLA and TCR-CMV co-occurrence, with a repertoire-size bias correction applied to TCR pairs. False discovery rates were estimated in a later analysis by permuting HLA or CMV assignments 20 times. In a later analysis, co-occurring TCRs were grouped using DBSCAN, and TCRdist sequence similarity was added for clustering within HLA-allele-positive subsets. For co-occurrence clustering, repertoires with fewer than 30,000 or more than 120,000 public chains were excluded, along with about five repertoires with anomalous nucleotide sharing. This immuneACCESS table, as held by TCRdb, lists in-frame sequences with V and J called but not all clones. Of the missing ones, under half trace to an unresolved V gene in checked studies; the others have no known cause. The DNA gave D and trimming, while V, J and clone size come from that table. This sample gives fewer than 200,000 clones in total; approximately 88% of them show up just once. The top ten clonotypes cover roughly 1% of the sample.

This receptor was identified in a man younger than 45 in good health and CMV-seronegative. The sample comprised PBMCs. Recombination joined TRBV30 with TRBJ1-2; 10 central bases correspond to TRBD1. The encoded CDR3 is CAWRIDRGRYGYTF. The nucleotides read TGTGCCTGGAGGATTGACAGGGGGCGATATGGCTACACCTTC. Here the CDR3 is joined to the reference TRBV30 and TRBJ1-2 genes, and the full variable domain is: SQTIHQWPATLVQPVGSPLSLECTVEGTSNPNLYWYRQAAGRGLQLLFYSVGIGQISSEVPQNLSASRPQDRQFILSSKKLLLSDSGFYLCAWRIDRGRYGYTFGSGTRLTVV.